The 16 T cell receptor beta chains below all came from one sample that was sequenced in a study of blood T cell repertoires in COVID-19. Method: immunoSEQ multiplex PCR; TCRdb's copy keeps in-frame clones and lacks some. The sample carries 190,000 or so clones, roughly 89% recorded once. The sequenced sample consisted of PBMCs or T cells enriched from blood (not recorded which). All receptors come from a man between 18 and 29 years old with acute COVID-19.

This sequence joins TRBV30 and TRBJ1-6, with D tentatively TRBD1 (6 bases). CDR1 is GTSNPN, CDR2 SVGIG, per germline (reference sequence). Between the trimmed V and J ends, which lost 3 bases and 6 bases, there was a span of 18 bases. The CDR3 spans 16 residues. The CDR3 coding sequence is TGTGCCTGGAGAAGTGTCAGGGGAATATTTAATTCACCCCTCCACTTT. Protein sequence: CAWRSVRGIFNSPLHF.

J is TRBJ2-1 and V is TRBV19; D gene uncertain. CDR1 LNHDA and CDR2 SQIVND come from the germline V gene (reference sequence). There are 15 residues in the CDR3. Trimming removed 11 bases from V and 0 bases from J, with 17 bases in between. CDR3 residues: CAGLTEPSSYNEQFF. The CDR3, as DNA: TGTGCCGGCCTGACGGAGCCGTCCTCCTACAATGAGCAGTTCTTC.

This chain joins TRBV4-3 and TRBJ2-7; 11 nucleotides line up with TRBD2. J gave up 4 bases and V 2 bases, and 10 bases lay outside the gene matches. The CDR3 loop spans 17 amino acids. The germline CDR1 and CDR2 sequences are LGHNA and YSLEER. This chain's CDR3 is CASSQTRELAGAYEQYF. In DNA, the CDR3 is TGCGCCAGCAGCCAAACTAGGGAACTAGCGGGAGCTTACGAGCAGTACTTC.

In its sample, this clone was seen once. The chain uses TRBV24-1 and TRBJ1-5, with TRBD1 matching over 11 bases. With V trimmed by 9 bases and J by 0 bases, 9 bases remained unmatched. Germline V gene data show CDR1 as KGHDR and CDR2 as SFDVKD. The CDR3 spans 17 residues. The CDR3, as DNA: TGTGCCACCGTATCTCCGGGACAGGGGGATAGCAATCAGCCCCAGCATTTT. Amino acids: CATVSPGQGDSNQPQHF.

The chain is built from TRBV7-9 and TRBJ2-1, with D maybe TRBD2 (6 bases). From germline, CDR1 is SEHNR and CDR2 FQNEAQ (reference sequence). Trimming left V 7 bases short and J 2 bases short, with 12 bases between. The CDR3 sequence is 14 residues long. The CDR3 spells CASMGLSPYNEQFF. Here the CDR3 DNA reads TGTGCCAGCATGGGACTTAGTCCCTACAATGAGCAGTTCTTC. Full variable domain (outside the CDR3, taken from reference TRBV7-9 and TRBJ2-1): DTGVSQNPRHKITKRGQNVTFRCDPISEHNRLYWYRQTLGQGPEFLTYFQNEAQLEKSRLLSDRFSAERPKGSFSTLEIQRTEQGDSAMYLCASMGLSPYNEQFFGPGTRLTVL.

With regard to this clone: The same CDR3 is also encoded by other DNA sequences in this sample. The CDR3 reads CASSLSRETQYF. In DNA form, the CDR3 reads TGTGCCAGCAGTTTAAGCCGAGAGACCCAGTACTTC. This chain uses TRBV28 with TRBJ2-5, with unresolved D. This CDR3 spans 12 amino acids. Germline CDR1 MDHEN, CDR2 SYDVKM. V was trimmed by 2 bases and J by 4 bases, leaving 5 bases between them.

Concerning this clone: The sample carries other DNA sequences with the same CDR3. The chain links TRBV7-6 to TRBJ2-2; D gene uncertain. The V and J ends lost 5 bases and 2 bases respectively, with 6 bases between them. Germline V gene sequence: CDR1 SGHVS, CDR2 FNYEAQ. The CDR3 totals 13 residues. CDR3 in DNA: TGTGCCAGCAGCCCCGGTAACACCGGGGAGCTGTTTTTT. Its protein is CASSPGNTGELFF. Combining the CDR3 with reference TRBV7-6 and TRBJ2-2 gives the whole variable domain GAGVSQSPRYKVTKRGQDVALRCDPISGHVSLYWYRQALGQGPEFLTYFNYEAQQDKSGLPNDRFSAERPEGSISTLTIQRTEQRDSAMYRCASSPGNTGELFFGEGSRLTVL.

The rearrangement links TRBV5-6 to TRBJ2-7; 7 bases agree with TRBD2. The CDR3 extends over 15 amino acids. In germline, CDR1 is SGHDT, CDR2 YYEEEE. With V trimmed by 6 bases and J by 2 bases, 11 bases remained unmatched. CDR3 loop: CASTLRRETPYEQYF. DNA of the CDR3: TGTGCCAGCACCCTGAGGCGGGAGACACCCTACGAGCAGTACTTC. Drawing the rest from reference TRBV5-6 and TRBJ2-7, the complete variable domain is DAGVTQSPTHLIKTRGQQVTLRCSPKSGHDTVSWYQQALGQGPQFIFQYYEEEERQRGNFPDRFSGHQFPNYSSELNVNALLLGDSALYLCASTLRRETPYEQYFGPGTRLTVT.

This rearrangement joins TRBV19 to TRBJ2-1, with a possible D match to TRBD1 (5 bases). The CDR3 has 14 residues. V gave up 1 base and J gave up 14 bases, with 18 bases separating them. Germline V gives CDR1 LNHDA, CDR2 SQIVND (reference sequence). CDR3 DNA: TGTGCCAGTAGTATAGGTGCAGGGATAGATTCGAAGTTCTTC. It encodes CASSIGAGIDSKFF.

The chain uses TRBV5-4 and TRBJ2-1, with TRBD1 as a possible D gene (6 bases). V was clipped by 3 bases and J by 7 bases, with 11 bases between them. This CDR3 is 13 amino acids long. CDR1 and CDR2 (germline): SGHNT, YYREEE (reference sequence). The CDR3 loop reads CASSYNRANEQFF. The CDR3 DNA is TGTGCCAGCAGCTACAACAGGGCGAATGAGCAGTTCTTC.

The chain employs TRBV28 and TRBJ2-7; D may be TRBD2 (6 bases). This CDR3 comprises 14 residues. Germline CDR1 MDHEN, CDR2 SYDVKM. V lost 3 bases and J 3 bases, leaving 12 bases between the germline ends. The CDR3 sequence: CASSFLAANYEQYF. The DNA of the CDR3 is TGTGCCAGCAGTTTTTTAGCGGCGAACTACGAGCAGTACTTC.

This chain uses TRBV9 with TRBJ2-3, with TRBD2 matching over 9 bases. This CDR3 region has 15 residues. The germline gives CDR1 SGDLS, CDR2 YYNGEE. Germline trimming cut 4 bases from V and 0 bases from J; bases unmatched to any gene: 3. The CDR3 region has the DNA TGTGCCAGCAGCAGGACTAGCGCTAGCACAGATACGCAGTATTTT. It translates to CASSRTSASTDTQYF.

The chain joins TRBV7-9 to TRBJ2-1; 7 bases fit TRBD1. J lost 4 bases, V lost 0 bases, and 3 bases had no gene match. CDR1 and CDR2 (germline): SEHNR, FQNEAQ (reference sequence). The CDR3 loop spans 15 amino acids. The CDR3, as DNA: TGTGCCAGCAGCTTAGCGCAGGGGGTTTACAATGAGCAGTTCTTC. Amino acid sequence: CASSLAQGVYNEQFF.

V gene TRBV28 combines with J gene TRBJ2-7, with 8 nucleotides matching TRBD1. V lost 8 bases and J lost 7; bases outside the gene matches: 7. Germline lookup yields CDR1 MDHEN and CDR2 SYDVKM. The CDR3 runs to 12 residues. The DNA for the CDR3 is TGTGCCAGCGGGACAGGCCTTGGTGAGCAGTACTTC. It codes for CASGTGLGEQYF.

A single count supports this clone. The CDR3, as DNA: TGTGCCAGCAGCCCTGGACTAGCGGGAGGTTCCAAAAACATTCAGTACTTC. Amino acid sequence: CASSPGLAGGSKNIQYF. This sequence joins TRBV3-1 (or the pseudogene TRBV3-2) and TRBJ2-4; 14 bases align to TRBD2. The J segment lost 2 bases and the V segment lost 4 bases, leaving 4 bases of the junction unmatched. The CDR3 extends over 17 amino acids. Germline CDR1 LGHDT, CDR2 YNNKEL (reference sequence).

The V call is TRBV4-1, the J call TRBJ2-1, with 7 bases fitting TRBD2. After removal of 4 bases from V and 7 bases from J, the junction contained 10 bases not matched to a gene. CDR1 MGHRA and CDR2 YSYEKL come from the germline V gene. The CDR3 extends over 15 amino acids. The CDR3 spells CASSPVGEGRNEQFF. DNA of the CDR3: TGCGCCAGCAGCCCCGTGGGGGAGGGCCGGAATGAGCAGTTCTTC.